This TCR beta chain comes out of a study of cytomegalovirus exposure and HLA in healthy donors. Study-level findings and limits: In a later analysis, compared with equally common non-associated chains, HLA-associated beta chains were more expanded.

Those who donated were healthy bone marrow donors. The count of this clone is one. No antigen is known for it. Primers included in the PCR were 60 Vbeta and 13 Jbeta primers. Clones were sequenced by immunoSEQ multiplex PCR, and TCRdb holds only the in-frame ones, with some missing. The table shows about 180,000 clones, with roughly 78% occurring only once. This TCR derives from a woman in her fifties or sixties in good health and CMV-seropositive. Sequencing used PBMCs.

CDR3 in amino acids: CAPSGTAVGTQYF. The CDR3 nucleotides are TGTGCCCCCTCCGGGACTGCAGTCGGGACCCAGTACTTC. The gene calls are TRBV6-5 and TRBJ2-5; the D gene is possibly TRBD2 (6 bases). The V and J ends lost 11 bases and 7 bases respectively, with 20 bases between them. CDR1 and CDR2 from the germline V gene are MNHEY and SVGAGI. CDR3 length: 13 residues.